Here is one T cell receptor beta chain with its context. What it binds is not known. The record originates from a study of T cell responses to AZD1222 COVID-19 vaccine. Findings of the study overall: Repertoire sampling was restricted to post-peak T cell response timepoints. Close to half of all spike-specific TCRs reportedly target regions of the variants that are unmutated. Two AZD1222 administrations were followed by greater Spike-specific TCR breadth and depth.

Clones were read by immunoSEQ multiplex PCR, and TCRdb kept only the in-frame ones, dropping some. The sample lists 80,000 to 100,000 clones, 80% to 90% occurring once. Specimen: peripheral blood, collected 28 days after the second AZD1222 dose. The sequence came from an adult who received the AZD1222 COVID-19 vaccine.

The CDR3 loop is CASSIKIQGREQPQHF. The CDR3 bases are TGTGCCAGTAGTATAAAAATACAGGGAAGGGAACAGCCCCAGCATTTT. The chain carries TRBV19 and TRBJ1-5; TRBD1 might be the D (6 bases). Germline V CDR1 and CDR2: LNHDA, SQIVND (reference sequence). Trimming cost V 2 bases and J 7 bases, with 18 bases left between them. The CDR3 spans 16 residues.